Sequencing of this TCR beta chain was carried out in a study of blood T cells in healthy people across ages. Study background: In model experiments, template switching was able to capture about one barcoded beta molecule for every two T cells that were present. Study-wide points: In these data, TCR beta diversity tracked strongly with naive T cell percentage. From one million sequenced T cells, diversity estimates were lower bounds.

This clonotype has just a few counts. Antigen unknown. The CDR3 is 13 amino acids. Germline lookup yields CDR1 SEHNR and CDR2 FQNEAQ (reference sequence). The V and J ends lost 9 bases and 6 bases, in that order; junction bases with no gene match: 6. A second about 7 to 11 cycle PCR used barcoded and J-beta primers. TCRdb re-called the 5' RACE reads with MiXCR, one entry per CDR3 protein. The top ten clones hold over 10% of a sample with about a million distinct CDR3 sequences, roughly two fifths of them seen once. Total RNA was extracted at no less than 5 micrograms per sample. The V call is TRBV7-9, the J call TRBJ1-4; 8 bases fit TRBD1. The sequence was obtained from a man between 18 and 29 years old in good health. Sample: blood. The CDR3 region has the DNA TGTGCCAGTTGTCCACAGGGGGATGAAAAACTGTTTTTT. As protein: CASCPQGDEKLFF. The complete variable domain, with remaining parts taken from reference TRBV7-9 and TRBJ1-4, reads DTGVSQNPRHKITKRGQNVTFRCDPISEHNRLYWYRQTLGQGPEFLTYFQNEAQLEKSRLLSDRFSAERPKGSFSTLEIQRTEQGDSAMYLCASCPQGDEKLFFGSGTQLSVL.